This T cell receptor beta chain came from a study of synovial regulatory T cells in juvenile arthritis (dated by TCRdb to about 2015). In the study overall: Among sequenced patients, a few were therapy-naive, one received methotrexate plus infliximab, roughly six received methotrexate, and one had no treatment information. The study compared TCRbeta CDR3 repertoires of blood iaTreg cells, other blood Treg cells and synovial fluid Treg cells from matched patient samples. Effector T cell subsets from the study cohort were also sequenced for comparisons, but the Treg dataset by itself includes only blood Treg cells and synovial fluid Treg cells. TCR repertoire comparisons included Treg and Teff subsets from about 10 JIA patients with active disease. Here is what the overall study found, with its caveats: iaTreg TCR repertoires were largely private across patients and partially overlapped with synovial Teff and blood CPL repertoires. More CDR3 sequences were shared by synovial Treg cells with iaTreg cells than with other blood Treg cells, and a closer relation was confirmed by Chao-Jaccard similarity.

Synovial samples were synovial fluid collected alongside matched peripheral blood from each patient with active arthritis. TCR repertoires were obtained from some 11 juvenile idiopathic arthritis patients with active disease who had not reached inactive disease, of whom 3 were polyarticular and 8 were oligoarticular. The median age of the TCR-sequenced patients was 9.5 to 15 years (range about 2.1-25), and their median disease duration was around seven years (range 0.2-19.1). Synovial Treg cells showed FOXP3 TSDR demethylation comparable to blood and healthy-donor Treg cells, supporting bona fide regulatory lineage commitment. Samples for TCR repertoire analysis were collected at two centres in Italy. Reading from cysteine to phenylalanine, the CDR3 counts 15 amino acids. No DNA has been recorded. Based on the germline V gene, the CDR1 and CDR2 sequences are MGHRA and YSYEKL. Worth noting for this clone: Its antigen is unknown.

Preparation of the library involved the immunoSEQ multiplex PCR assay. TCRbeta CDR3 sequencing was performed by Adaptive Biotechnologies. The paper's data handling went like this. To assess repertoire similarity, the researchers used the Chao-modified Jaccard index along with median clonotype overlap taken from 200 random subsamples at equal sample size. The similarity analyses were run on either productive nucleotide sequences or amino acid sequences translated in silico. To compare repertoires, the researchers applied hierarchical clustering with single linkage as well as t-SNE, based on Chao-modified Jaccard distances. Repertoire diversity was quantified with the Renyi index, after sample size normalisation, across a range of alpha values. This immuneACCESS table, as held by TCRdb, lists in-frame sequences with V and J called but not all clones. Of the missing ones, under half trace to an unresolved V gene in checked studies; the others have no known cause. V and J calls and clone size follow that table, whereas D and trimming were derived from the DNA. The table kept for this sample lists over 1,300 clones. The leading ten clones occupy more than 20% of the sample.

The rearrangement combines TRBV4-1 with TRBJ1-2; TCRdb designates TRBD1, a call that cannot be tested without DNA. Specimen: Treg cells from the synovium. The clonotype was recovered from a donor younger than 35 with juvenile idiopathic arthritis. The CDR3 amino acid sequence is: CASSQDETGSYGYTF.